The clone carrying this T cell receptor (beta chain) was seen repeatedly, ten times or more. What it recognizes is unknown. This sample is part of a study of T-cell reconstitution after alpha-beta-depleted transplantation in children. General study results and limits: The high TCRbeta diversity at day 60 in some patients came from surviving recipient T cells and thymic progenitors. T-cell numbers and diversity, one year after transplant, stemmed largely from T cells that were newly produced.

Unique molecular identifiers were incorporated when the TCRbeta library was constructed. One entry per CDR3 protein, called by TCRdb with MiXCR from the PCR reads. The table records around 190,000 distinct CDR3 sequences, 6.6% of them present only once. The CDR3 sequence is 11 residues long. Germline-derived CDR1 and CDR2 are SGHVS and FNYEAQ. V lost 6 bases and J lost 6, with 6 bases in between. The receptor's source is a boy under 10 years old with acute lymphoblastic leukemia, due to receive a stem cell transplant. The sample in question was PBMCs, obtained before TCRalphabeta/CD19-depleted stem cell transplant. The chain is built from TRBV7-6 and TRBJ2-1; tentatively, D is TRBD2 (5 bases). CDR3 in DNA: TGTGCCAGCAGTCTAGCCAATGAGCAGTTCTTC. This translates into CASSLANEQFF.